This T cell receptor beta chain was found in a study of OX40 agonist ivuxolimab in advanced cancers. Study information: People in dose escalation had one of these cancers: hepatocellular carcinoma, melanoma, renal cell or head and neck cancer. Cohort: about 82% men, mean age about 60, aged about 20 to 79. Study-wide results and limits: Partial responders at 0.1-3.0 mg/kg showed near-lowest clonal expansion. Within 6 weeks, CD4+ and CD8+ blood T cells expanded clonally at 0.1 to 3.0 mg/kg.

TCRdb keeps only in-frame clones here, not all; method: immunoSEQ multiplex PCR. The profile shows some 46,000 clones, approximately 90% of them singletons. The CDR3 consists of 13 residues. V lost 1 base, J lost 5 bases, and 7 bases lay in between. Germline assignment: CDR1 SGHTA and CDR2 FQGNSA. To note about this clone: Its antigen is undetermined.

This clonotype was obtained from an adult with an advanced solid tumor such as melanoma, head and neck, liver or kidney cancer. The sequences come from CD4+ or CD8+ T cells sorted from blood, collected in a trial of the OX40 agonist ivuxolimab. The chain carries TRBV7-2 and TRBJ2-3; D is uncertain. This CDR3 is CASSLGLVDTQYF. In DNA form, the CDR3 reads TGTGCCAGCAGCTTAGGCCTGGTAGATACGCAGTATTTT.